This T cell receptor (beta chain) was sequenced for a study of blood T cell repertoires in COVID-19 (dated by TCRdb to 2019 to 2021). With respect to the entire study: Samples covering the acute and convalescent phases of COVID-19 were provided by collaborators in the United States, Italy and Spain. The prospective study material was composed of cDNA or gDNA derived from T cells, B-cell-depleted T cells, or PBMCs. Deeply sampled blood TCRbeta repertoires from subjects exposed to, actively infected with, or recovered from COVID-19 were included in the dataset. The repertoires were released in a freely available public database intended as a resource for research on the immune response to SARS-CoV-2. The samples were drawn from the first 160 participants of the ongoing ImmuneRACE study and from 950 to 1,500 subjects provided by 6 global collaborators. Nearly every sample came with metadata listing a de-identified subject ID, COVID-19 status, age in years and sex. Where available, HLA class I and class II types were taken from metadata supplied by the sample provider and were not determined by assay-based typing. Findings and caveats that apply to the study as a whole: How much clinical and demographic metadata was included differed by source and by participant, and the metadata was provided uncurated.

The germline V gene sets CDR1 to SGHVS and CDR2 to FQNEAQ. From its cysteine to its phenylalanine, the CDR3 spans 17 amino acids. The sequence is cut down to CDR3 DNA, 51 bases in frame from base 1. V lost 0 bases and J lost 4 bases; the stretch between them is 16 bases long. About this clone: This receptor's antigen is unknown. No base quality values were provided; no much bigger clone lies one nucleotide off.

TCRbeta CDR3 regions were amplified from genomic DNA by means of the immunoSEQ Assay, a bias-controlled multiplex PCR. The authors' analysis ran thus. The number of nucleated cells in each sample was estimated from the amplification of reference gene primers within the assay. To quantify the absolute abundance of each unique TCRbeta CDR3 rearrangement, sequence reads were collapsed and filtered. For each sample, productive Simpson clonality was calculated as the square root of Simpson's diversity index over productive rearrangements. This is the immuneACCESS table as TCRdb keeps it, with only in-frame sequences that have V and J called. A part of the clones is gone; compared with another copy, unresolved V genes explain less than half, and the rest is unexplained. V and J calls and clone size come straight from that table; D and trimming were deduced from the DNA. The sample has about 49,000 clones on record, roughly 84% of them singletons. The ten largest clones represent around 1.6% of the sample.

Whole blood was collected in K2EDTA tubes by collaborating institutions according to the institutions' own protocols. For TCRbeta analysis, collaborators shipped samples in one of three forms: frozen whole blood, isolated PBMCs, or DNA extracted from either of those sample types. The chain is encoded by TRBV7-8 joined to TRBJ1-3, with TRBD1 as a weak D call on 5 bases. The TCR originated in a man between 45 and 60 years old with acute or convalescent COVID-19. The sample comprised peripheral blood. Read as DNA, the sequence is TGTGCCAGCAGCTTAGCGGGGCAGGCGACCATAGGAAACACCATATATTTT. It specifies CASSLAGQATIGNTIYF.